This T cell receptor beta chain was recorded in a study of T-cell memory formation after mild COVID-19. General observations from the study: Clonal second-wave expansions that peaked on day 37 had unconfirmed SARS-CoV-2 specificity.

Germline values: CDR1 DFQATT, CDR2 SNEGSKA (reference sequence). The V gene end was trimmed by 1 base and the J gene end by 1 base; junction bases not matched to a gene: 0. The CDR3 covers 15 residues. TCRdb ran MiXCR on the 5' RACE reads and lists one entry per CDR3 protein. The data show under 450,000 distinct CDR3 sequences, about 25% seen once. This clonotype was seen only once. Its antigen is not identified. J is TRBJ2-5 and V is TRBV20-1; 13 bases match TRBD2. This sequence originates from an adult woman who had mild COVID-19 (a few samples of this study predate the infection). Cell type and time point are not known. Sequenced: PBMCs or a T cell subset sorted from them (not recorded which). The CDR3 sequence: CSARGLAGGQETQYF. CDR3 sequence (DNA): TGCAGTGCTAGAGGACTAGCGGGGGGCCAAGAGACCCAGTACTTC.